Listed below are T cell receptor beta chains from one sample, sequenced in a study of identical twins. TCRdb re-analysed the 5' RACE reads in MiXCR, keeping a single row per CDR3 protein. The sample holds more than 350,000 distinct CDR3 sequences, 8.5% to 10% seen once. Sequenced: naive T cells sorted from blood. These receptors were obtained from a woman in her forties or fifties in good health. Both conserved end residues are part of each CDR3. D genes are given only for firm matches. Clone size is given for some rows only: seen once, a few or many times, or a class if the clone is expanded.

d_gene: NA; j_gene: TRBJ2-2; v_gene: TRBV24-1; abundance: NA; CDR3aa: CATSDLFVGELFF; CDR3nt: TGTGCCACCAGTGATTTGTTTGTCGGGGAGCTGTTTTTT
d_gene: TRBD1; j_gene: TRBJ2-6; v_gene: TRBV6-2/TRBV6-3; abundance: NA; CDR3aa: CASSWVTGGPWANVLTF; CDR3nt: TGTGCCAGCAGTTGGGTCACAGGGGGCCCCTGGGCCAACGTCCTGACTTTC
d_gene: NA; j_gene: TRBJ1-2; v_gene: TRBV14; abundance: few; CDR3aa: CASSGRLGAYGYTF; CDR3nt: TGTGCCAGCAGTGGACGTCTGGGAGCCTATGGCTACACCTTC
d_gene: TRBD2; j_gene: TRBJ2-3; v_gene: TRBV12-3/TRBV12-4; abundance: many; CDR3aa: CASSLSGSVSTDTQYF; CDR3nt: TGTGCCAGCAGTTTAAGCGGGAGCGTTAGCACAGATACGCAGTATTTT
d_gene: NA; j_gene: TRBJ2-5; v_gene: TRBV7-9; abundance: few; CDR3aa: CASSLAGQAWETQYF; CDR3nt: TGTGCCAGCAGCTTAGCCGGACAAGCGTGGGAGACCCAGTACTTC
d_gene: NA; j_gene: TRBJ2-6; v_gene: TRBV10-3; abundance: NA; CDR3aa: CAISESEGHLSGANVLTF; CDR3nt: TGTGCCATCAGTGAGTCGGAGGGGCACTTGTCTGGGGCCAACGTCCTGACTTTC
d_gene: NA; j_gene: TRBJ1-1; v_gene: TRBV3-1; abundance: few; CDR3aa: CASSQGGPRMNTEAFF; CDR3nt: TGTGCCAGCAGCCAAGGGGGTCCCCGAATGAACACTGAAGCTTTCTTT
d_gene: NA; j_gene: TRBJ2-3; v_gene: TRBV2; abundance: NA; CDR3aa: CASRDGSTDTQYF; CDR3nt: TGTGCCAGCAGGGACGGAAGCACAGATACGCAGTATTTT
d_gene: NA; j_gene: TRBJ1-4; v_gene: TRBV7-6; abundance: many; CDR3aa: CASSALPGDPNEKLFF; CDR3nt: TGTGCCAGCAGCGCCCTTCCGGGAGACCCTAATGAAAAACTGTTTTTT
d_gene: NA; j_gene: TRBJ2-3; v_gene: TRBV5-1; abundance: many; CDR3aa: CASSAGSDTQYF; CDR3nt: TGCGCCAGCAGCGCGGGATCAGATACGCAGTATTTT
d_gene: TRBD1; j_gene: TRBJ1-2; v_gene: TRBV20-1; abundance: few; CDR3aa: CSATTGTGDGGYTF; CDR3nt: TGCAGTGCTACGACCGGGACAGGGGATGGAGGCTACACCTTC
d_gene: NA; j_gene: TRBJ2-3; v_gene: TRBV10-3; abundance: NA; CDR3aa: CAISESRGRNTQYF; CDR3nt: TGTGCCATCAGTGAGTCGAGAGGTAGAAATACGCAGTATTTT
d_gene: TRBD1; j_gene: TRBJ2-7; v_gene: TRBV7-9; abundance: NA; CDR3aa: CASSYLGQGAEEQYF; CDR3nt: TGTGCCAGCAGCTACCTGGGACAGGGGGCCGAGGAGCAGTACTTC
d_gene: NA; j_gene: TRBJ2-3; v_gene: TRBV7-2; abundance: NA; CDR3aa: CASSLLISDTQYF; CDR3nt: TGTGCCAGCAGCTTATTGATTTCAGATACGCAGTATTTT
d_gene: NA; j_gene: TRBJ2-7; v_gene: TRBV4-1; abundance: many; CDR3aa: CASSPGIYYEQYF; CDR3nt: TGCGCCAGCAGCCCTGGGATATACTACGAGCAGTACTTC
d_gene: NA; j_gene: TRBJ1-1; v_gene: TRBV5-1; abundance: NA; CDR3aa: CASRGPGHPEAFF; CDR3nt: TGCGCCAGCAGGGGCCCGGGACATCCCGAAGCTTTCTTT
d_gene: NA; j_gene: TRBJ1-2; v_gene: TRBV10-3; abundance: few; CDR3aa: CATRQSTNYGYTF; CDR3nt: TGTGCCACGCGACAGTCAACTAACTATGGCTACACCTTC
d_gene: NA; j_gene: TRBJ2-7; v_gene: TRBV5-1; abundance: many; CDR3aa: CASSLVAGEQYF; CDR3nt: TGCGCCAGCAGCTTGGTAGCCGGCGAGCAGTACTTC
d_gene: TRBD2; j_gene: TRBJ2-1; v_gene: TRBV10-3; abundance: NA; CDR3aa: CASKQLAATYNEQFF; CDR3nt: TGTGCCAGCAAACAACTAGCGGCGACCTACAATGAGCAGTTCTTC
d_gene: NA; j_gene: TRBJ1-1; v_gene: TRBV12-3/TRBV12-4; abundance: NA; CDR3aa: CASSLRAGIEAFF; CDR3nt: TGTGCCAGCAGTTTAAGGGCAGGGATTGAAGCTTTCTTT
d_gene: NA; j_gene: TRBJ2-1; v_gene: TRBV21-1; abundance: NA; CDR3aa: CASSRRQGVLGEQFF; CDR3nt: TGTGCCAGCAGCCGAAGACAGGGGGTCCTAGGGGAGCAGTTCTTC
d_gene: NA; j_gene: TRBJ1-5; v_gene: TRBV3-1; abundance: few; CDR3aa: CASSPVGFVGQPQHF; CDR3nt: TGTGCCAGCAGCCCGGTAGGGTTTGTCGGTCAGCCCCAGCATTTT
d_gene: TRBD1; j_gene: TRBJ1-1; v_gene: TRBV5-1; abundance: many; CDR3aa: CASSSGQGQWVPGSNTEAFF; CDR3nt: TGCGCCAGCAGCTCCGGACAGGGCCAGTGGGTTCCAGGCTCTAACACTGAAGCTTTCTTT
d_gene: TRBD1; j_gene: TRBJ2-7; v_gene: TRBV20-1; abundance: NA; CDR3aa: CSASSGTANPEQYF; CDR3nt: TGCAGTGCTTCATCCGGGACAGCCAACCCCGAGCAGTACTTC
d_gene: TRBD2; j_gene: TRBJ2-7; v_gene: TRBV9; abundance: few; CDR3aa: CASSEHTGGNEQYF; CDR3nt: TGTGCCAGCAGCGAACACACGGGGGGGAACGAGCAGTACTTC
d_gene: NA; j_gene: TRBJ2-1; v_gene: TRBV2; abundance: NA; CDR3aa: CASIPMAPQEQFF; CDR3nt: TGTGCCAGCATCCCGATGGCCCCCCAAGAGCAGTTCTTC
d_gene: TRBD2; j_gene: TRBJ2-1; v_gene: TRBV5-1; abundance: NA; CDR3aa: CASSSGLAGGPYNEQFF; CDR3nt: TGCGCCAGCAGCTCCGGACTAGCGGGAGGGCCCTACAATGAGCAGTTCTTC
d_gene: NA; j_gene: TRBJ2-7; v_gene: TRBV24-1; abundance: NA; CDR3aa: CATAARSSYEQYF; CDR3nt: TGTGCCACCGCCGCGCGGTCCTCCTACGAGCAGTACTTC
d_gene: TRBD2; j_gene: TRBJ2-1; v_gene: TRBV25-1; abundance: many; CDR3aa: CASSGLAAYNEQFF; CDR3nt: TGTGCCAGCAGCGGACTAGCGGCCTACAATGAGCAGTTCTTC
d_gene: NA; j_gene: TRBJ2-7; v_gene: TRBV27; abundance: few; CDR3aa: CASSSQQGRTYEQYF; CDR3nt: TGTGCCAGCAGTTCCCAACAGGGTCGCACCTACGAGCAGTACTTC
d_gene: NA; j_gene: TRBJ2-1; v_gene: TRBV10-3; abundance: NA; CDR3aa: CAISGKGRPGESYNEQFF; CDR3nt: TGTGCCATCAGTGGAAAGGGACGGCCTGGGGAGTCCTACAATGAGCAGTTCTTC
d_gene: TRBD2; j_gene: TRBJ2-1; v_gene: TRBV7-8; abundance: few; CDR3aa: CASGLAIGGFEQFF; CDR3nt: TGTGCCAGCGGACTAGCGATTGGGGGCTTTGAGCAGTTCTTC
d_gene: NA; j_gene: TRBJ2-7; v_gene: TRBV7-6; abundance: NA; CDR3aa: CASSLSQGGEQYF; CDR3nt: TGTGCCAGCAGCTTAAGTCAGGGAGGCGAGCAGTACTTC
d_gene: NA; j_gene: TRBJ2-2; v_gene: TRBV12-3/TRBV12-4; abundance: many; CDR3aa: CASSRLLGARKELFF; CDR3nt: TGTGCCAGCAGTCGATTATTGGGGGCCCGTAAGGAGCTGTTTTTT
d_gene: TRBD1; j_gene: TRBJ2-2; v_gene: TRBV5-6; abundance: few; CDR3aa: CASSFPRTGLLSGELFF; CDR3nt: TGTGCCAGCAGCTTTCCGCGGACAGGTCTACTGTCCGGGGAGCTGTTTTTT
d_gene: NA; j_gene: TRBJ1-1; v_gene: TRBV18; abundance: few; CDR3aa: CASSPGGAAREAFF; CDR3nt: TGTGCCAGCTCACCTGGAGGGGCGGCCCGTGAAGCTTTCTTT
d_gene: TRBD1; j_gene: TRBJ1-1; v_gene: TRBV5-1; abundance: many; CDR3aa: CASSSRRDRGHTEAFF; CDR3nt: TGCGCCAGCAGCTCTCGCCGGGACAGGGGGCACACTGAAGCTTTCTTT
d_gene: TRBD1; j_gene: TRBJ2-2; v_gene: TRBV12-3/TRBV12-4; abundance: NA; CDR3aa: CANLRTGTGELFF; CDR3nt: TGTGCCAACCTACGGACAGGGACCGGGGAGCTGTTTTTT
d_gene: NA; j_gene: TRBJ2-5; v_gene: TRBV24-1; abundance: NA; CDR3aa: CATSDPGPQQETQYF; CDR3nt: TGTGCCACCAGTGATCCCGGACCCCAACAAGAGACCCAGTACTTC
d_gene: NA; j_gene: TRBJ2-5; v_gene: TRBV4-1; abundance: many; CDR3aa: CASSQVPETQYF; CDR3nt: TGCGCCAGCAGCCAAGTCCCAGAGACCCAGTACTTC
d_gene: NA; j_gene: TRBJ1-2; v_gene: TRBV9; abundance: few; CDR3aa: CASSQLIGRPYGYTF; CDR3nt: TGTGCCAGCAGCCAATTAATAGGACGGCCCTATGGCTACACCTTC
d_gene: TRBD1; j_gene: TRBJ2-4; v_gene: TRBV6-6; abundance: few; CDR3aa: CASSYPGTGANIQYF; CDR3nt: TGTGCCAGCAGTTACCCCGGGACAGGGGCAAACATTCAGTACTTC
d_gene: NA; j_gene: TRBJ2-5; v_gene: TRBV12-3/TRBV12-4; abundance: few; CDR3aa: CASSLVGPQETQYF; CDR3nt: TGTGCCAGCAGTTTGGTGGGCCCTCAAGAGACCCAGTACTTC
d_gene: TRBD2; j_gene: TRBJ2-1; v_gene: TRBV10-3; abundance: many; CDR3aa: CAISESLNWREIEFF; CDR3nt: TGTGCCATCAGTGAGTCTCTTAATTGGCGGGAGATTGAGTTCTTC